This TCR beta chain was documented in a study of T-cell reconstitution after alpha-beta-depleted transplantation in children. The study's findings and limits: Recipient T cells and thymic progenitors that survived were the source of the high TCRbeta diversity seen at day 60 in some patients. Reportedly, only several hundred clones from non-depleted graft cells drove alpha-beta T-cell counts at about two months. Counts and diversity of T cells one year after transplant came mostly from newly produced T cells.

Preparation of the TCRbeta library was carried out with unique molecular identifiers. One entry per CDR3 protein results from TCRdb running MiXCR on the PCR reads. The table shows about 260,000 distinct CDR3 sequences, with roughly 8% occurring only once. The CDR3 is 15 amino acids. Unmatched junction bases numbered 6, after V lost 1 base and J lost 4 bases. Germline V gene lookup returns CDR1 LNHNV and CDR2 YYDKDF (reference sequence). This clonotype was detected ten times or more. No antigen is known for it. The receptor's source is a male patient under 18 who had a stem cell transplant for acute lymphoblastic leukemia, so the T cells may come from the graft donor. The chain links TRBV15 to TRBJ1-2, with 7 bases aligning to TRBD1. The specimen comprised PBMCs, mostly from graft donor cells, sampled 180 days after TCRalphabeta/CD19-depleted stem cell transplant. CDR3 protein: CATSRVRGTVYGYTF. In DNA form, the CDR3 reads TGTGCCACCAGCAGAGTCAGGGGGACCGTCTATGGCTACACCTTC. Drawing the rest from reference TRBV15 and TRBJ1-2, the complete variable domain is DAMVIQNPRYQVTQFGKPVTLSCSQTLNHNVMYWYQQKSSQAPKLLFHYYDKDFNNEADTPDNFQSRRPNTSFCFLDIRSPGLGDTAMYLCATSRVRGTVYGYTFGSGTRLTVV.